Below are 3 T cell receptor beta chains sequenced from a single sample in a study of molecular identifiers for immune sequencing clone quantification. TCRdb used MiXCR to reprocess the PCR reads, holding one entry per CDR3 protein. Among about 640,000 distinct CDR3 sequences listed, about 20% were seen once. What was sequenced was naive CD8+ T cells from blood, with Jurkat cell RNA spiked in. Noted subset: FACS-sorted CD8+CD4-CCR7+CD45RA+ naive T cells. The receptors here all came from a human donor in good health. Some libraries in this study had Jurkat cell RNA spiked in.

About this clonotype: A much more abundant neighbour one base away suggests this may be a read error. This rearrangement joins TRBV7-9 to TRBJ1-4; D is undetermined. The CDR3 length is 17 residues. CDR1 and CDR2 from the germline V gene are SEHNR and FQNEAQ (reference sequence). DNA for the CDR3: TGTGCCAGCAGCTTATGGGAACCTCCATCAACTAATGAAAAACTGTCTTTT. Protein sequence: CASSLWEPPSTNEKLSF. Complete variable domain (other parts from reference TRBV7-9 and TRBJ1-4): DTGVSQNPRHKITKRGQNVTFRCDPISEHNRLYWYRQTLGQGPEFLTYFQNEAQLEKSRLLSDRFSAERPKGSFSTLEIQRTEQGDSAMYLCASSLWEPPSTNEKLSFGSGTQLSVL.

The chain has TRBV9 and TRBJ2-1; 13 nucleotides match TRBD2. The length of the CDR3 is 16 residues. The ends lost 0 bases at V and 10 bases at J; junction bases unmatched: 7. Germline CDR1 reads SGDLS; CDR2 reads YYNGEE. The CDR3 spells CASSVEGLAGPTEQFF. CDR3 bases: TGTGCCAGCAGCGTAGAGGGACTAGCGGGGCCTACAGAGCAGTTCTTC.

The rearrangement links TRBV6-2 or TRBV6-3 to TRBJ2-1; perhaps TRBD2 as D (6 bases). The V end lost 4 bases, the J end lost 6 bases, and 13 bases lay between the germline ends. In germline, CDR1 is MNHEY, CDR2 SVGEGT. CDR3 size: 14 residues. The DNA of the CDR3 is TGTGCCAGCAGTTCGGCTAGCGCTTTCAATGAGCAGTTCTTC. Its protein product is CASSSASAFNEQFF.